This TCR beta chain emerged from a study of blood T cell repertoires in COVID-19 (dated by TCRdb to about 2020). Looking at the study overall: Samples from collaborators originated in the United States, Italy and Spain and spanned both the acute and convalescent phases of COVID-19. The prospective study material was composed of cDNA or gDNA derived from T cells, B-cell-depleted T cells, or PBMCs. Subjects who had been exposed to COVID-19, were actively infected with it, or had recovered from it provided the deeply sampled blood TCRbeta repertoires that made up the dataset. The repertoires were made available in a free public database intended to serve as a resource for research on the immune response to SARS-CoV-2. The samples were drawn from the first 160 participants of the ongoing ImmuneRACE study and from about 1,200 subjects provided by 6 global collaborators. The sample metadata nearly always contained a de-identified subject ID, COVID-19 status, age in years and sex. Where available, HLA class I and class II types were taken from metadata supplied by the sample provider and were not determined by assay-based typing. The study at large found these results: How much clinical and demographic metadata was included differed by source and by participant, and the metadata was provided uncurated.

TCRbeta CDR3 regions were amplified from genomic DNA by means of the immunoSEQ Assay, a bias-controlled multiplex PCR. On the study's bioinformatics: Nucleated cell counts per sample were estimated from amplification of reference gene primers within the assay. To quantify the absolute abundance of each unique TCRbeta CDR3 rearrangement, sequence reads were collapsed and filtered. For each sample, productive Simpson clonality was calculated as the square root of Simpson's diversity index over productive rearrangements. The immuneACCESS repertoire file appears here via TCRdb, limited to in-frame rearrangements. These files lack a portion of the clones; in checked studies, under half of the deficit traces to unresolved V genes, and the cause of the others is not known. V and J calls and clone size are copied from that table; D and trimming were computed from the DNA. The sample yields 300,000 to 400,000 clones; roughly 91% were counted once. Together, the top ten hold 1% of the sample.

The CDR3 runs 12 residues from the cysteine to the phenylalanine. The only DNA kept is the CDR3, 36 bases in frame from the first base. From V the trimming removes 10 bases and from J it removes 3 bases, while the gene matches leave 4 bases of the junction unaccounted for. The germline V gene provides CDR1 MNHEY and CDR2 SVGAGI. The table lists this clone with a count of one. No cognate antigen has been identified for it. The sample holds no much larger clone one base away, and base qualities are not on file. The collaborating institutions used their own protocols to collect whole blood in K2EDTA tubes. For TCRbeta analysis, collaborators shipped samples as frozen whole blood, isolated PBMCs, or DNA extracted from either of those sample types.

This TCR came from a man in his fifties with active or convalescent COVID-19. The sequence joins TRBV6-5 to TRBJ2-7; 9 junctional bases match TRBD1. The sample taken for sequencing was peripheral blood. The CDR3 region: CATSGQGYEQYF. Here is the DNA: TGTGCCACCTCGGGACAGGGCTACGAGCAGTACTTC.